This TCR beta chain was sequenced in a study of T-cell memory formation after mild COVID-19. Findings and caveats of the study: Second-wave clones with a day 37 peak had unconfirmed SARS-CoV-2 specificity. The study found contracting CD4+ clones mainly in CM and EM and contracting CD8+ clones in EMRA.

Germline CDR1 SGHRS, CDR2 YFSETQ. CDR3 length: 15 amino acids. V dropped 1 base and J dropped 2 bases, with 11 bases sitting between them. TCRdb reanalysed the 5' RACE reads using MiXCR and keeps one entry per CDR3 protein. The sample holds 350,000 to 400,000 distinct CDR3 sequences, roughly an eighth seen once. This clonotype was seen more than once but under ten times. No antigen is known for it. The chain is built from TRBV5-1 and TRBJ2-3; D not certain. The specimen sequenced was PBMCs or a T cell subset sorted from them (not recorded which). This TCR was sampled from a man between 18 and 35 years old who had mild COVID-19 (a few samples of this study predate the infection). Cell type and time point are not known. As DNA, the CDR3 is TGCGCCAGCAGCTTGCAGACCCCAACCACAGATACGCAGTATTTT. Its translation is CASSLQTPTTDTQYF.